This T cell receptor (beta chain) was sequenced for a study of post-analysis software for immune sequencing data. Only a few counts were recorded for this clonotype. Unique molecular identifiers were present in the TCR beta cDNA libraries. About 500,000 cDNA molecules were obtained from roughly 0.93 to 9.6 million T cells. From the PCR reads, TCRdb called clonotypes with MiXCR, one entry per CDR3 protein. The top ten clones hold roughly 3.4% of a sample with about 190,000 distinct CDR3 sequences, 29% of them seen once. Sequenced material: blood. This sequence was found in a girl between 2 and 17 years old with multiple sclerosis.

The CDR3 region is CAISPGQGKGQPQHF. In DNA, the CDR3 is TGTGCCATCAGCCCGGGCCAAGGGAAGGGTCAGCCCCAGCATTTT. J is TRBJ1-5 and V is TRBV10-3; D gene uncertain. CDR3 length: 15 residues. Germline values: CDR1 ENHRY, CDR2 SYGVKD. The V end lost 6 bases, the J end lost 6 bases, and 18 bases lay between the germline ends.